This T cell receptor beta chain was profiled in a study of Graves' ophthalmopathy and Graves' hyperthyroidism. Study conclusions and caveats: Discrimination between ophthalmopathy and stable hyperthyroidism by a 13-signature model showed 87.88% sensitivity and about 80% specificity. The authors also found most expanded thyroid clonotypes above 0.001 frequency in blood.

Researchers took RNA transcripts and amplified TCR beta CDR3 regions from them. First-round RT-PCR used HTBI primers; second-round multiplex PCR followed. TCRdb called the multiplex PCR reads again in MiXCR, with one record for every CDR3 protein. The table has about half a million distinct CDR3 sequences, under 15% seen once. The V gene's germline CDR1 is SGHRS and CDR2 YFSETQ. This CDR3 has 14 residues. All donors with ophthalmopathy were recorded as having moderate-to-severe activity, CAS ≥3, NOSPECS ≥4 and a duration under 3 months. Lactation, pregnancy, uncontrolled infections and other autoimmune diseases were all grounds for excluding patients. A word on this clonotype: What it binds is not known. A much larger clone differs from this one at a single base, so this may be a read error.

This chain connects TRBV5-1 to TRBJ1-3; weak D call: TRBD1 (6 bases). The sequence was collected from a woman in her twenties or thirties with Graves' ophthalmopathy. Input material: blood. CDR3 sequence: CASRDNYSGNTICF. As DNA, the CDR3 is TGCGCCAGCCGGGACAACTACTCTGGAAACACCATATGTTTT.